A single sample gave rise to the 9 T cell receptor beta chains below, sequenced in a study of cytomegalovirus exposure and HLA in healthy donors. Vbeta (60) and Jbeta (13) primers were used in the PCR. Sequenced by immunoSEQ multiplex PCR; TCRdb stores in-frame clones only, minus some. The sample has fewer than 250,000 clones; roughly 75% are singletons. Sequencing input: PBMCs. These TCRs come from a woman between 25 and 40 years old in good health and CMV-seronegative.

J is TRBJ1-3 and V is TRBV4-2, with D tentatively TRBD1 (6 bases). This CDR3 contains 14 residues. V lost 5 bases and J 9 bases, leaving 17 bases between the germline ends. Germline-derived CDR1 and CDR2 are LGHNA and YNFKEQ. The CDR3 DNA follows: TGTGCCAGCAGCTCACAGGGCGTGGGGGCCACCATATATTTT. Its protein product is CASSSQGVGATIYF.

This clone showed up just a few times. This chain connects TRBV4-2 to TRBJ1-2, with D tentatively TRBD1 (6 bases). CDR3 length: 17 residues. Germline assignment: CDR1 LGHNA and CDR2 YNFKEQ. V lost 1 base and J lost 2, with 17 bases in between. Here the CDR3 reads CASSQGEGGSYNYGYTF. Written as DNA, the CDR3 is TGTGCCAGCAGCCAAGGGGAAGGGGGATCCTACAACTATGGCTACACCTTC.

This rearrangement joins TRBV5-5 to TRBJ2-1, with 7 nucleotides matching TRBD1. The V gene's germline CDR1 is SGHKS and CDR2 YYEKEE (reference sequence). V was clipped by 2 bases and J by 7 bases; unmatched bases: 6. This CDR3 has 14 residues. DNA of the CDR3: TGTGCCAGCAGCTTACTCGGGACAGCAAATGAGCAGTTCTTC. Amino acids: CASSLLGTANEQFF.

The count of this clone is one. V and J are TRBV30 and TRBJ2-7; TRBD1 matches at 8 bases. The V gene end was trimmed by 4 bases and the J gene end by 2 bases; junction bases not matched to a gene: 10. Germline values: CDR1 GTSNPN, CDR2 SVGIG (reference sequence). The CDR3 has 15 residues. The CDR3: CAWTPDRGSAYEQYF. The CDR3, as DNA: TGTGCCTGGACACCAGACAGGGGTAGCGCCTACGAGCAGTACTTC. The full variable domain, in which reference TRBV30 and TRBJ2-7 provide the parts outside the CDR3, is SQTIHQWPATLVQPVGSPLSLECTVEGTSNPNLYWYRQAAGRGLQLLFYSVGIGQISSEVPQNLSASRPQDRQFILSSKKLLLSDSGFYLCAWTPDRGSAYEQYFGPGTRLTVT.

V is TRBV7-2 and J is TRBJ2-7; TRBD2 matches 9 bases. The CDR3 is 14 amino acids. The V segment lost 5 bases and the J segment 5 bases; nucleotides outside the gene matches: 7. CDR1 and CDR2 from the germline V gene are SGHTA and FQGNSA. DNA for the CDR3: TGTGCCAGCAGCCATAGCGGGAGCGCCCACGAGCAGTACTTC. The encoded protein is CASSHSGSAHEQYF.

This clone showed up just once. The genes are TRBV5-1 and TRBJ1-4; unclear D gene. Trimming took off 3 bases at V and 3 bases at J, with 9 bases between the two ends. In germline, CDR1 is SGHRS, CDR2 YFSETQ. The CDR3 is made up of 14 amino acids. CDR3: CASSSAGSNEKLFF. In nucleotides, the CDR3 is TGCGCCAGCAGCTCCGCGGGATCTAATGAAAAACTGTTTTTT. The full variable domain, completed using reference TRBV5-1 and TRBJ1-4, is KAGVTQTPRYLIKTRGQQVTLSCSPISGHRSVSWYQQTPGQGLQFLFEYFSETQRNKGNFPGRFSGRQFSNSRSEMNVSTLELGDSALYLCASSSAGSNEKLFFGSGTQLSVL.

The V and J genes are TRBV9 and TRBJ2-6, with D perhaps matching TRBD2 (6 bases). The length of the CDR3 is 17 residues. Germline V gene data show CDR1 as SGDLS and CDR2 as YYNGEE. With 4 bases removed from V and 0 bases from J, the gap between germline ends came to 14 bases. This chain's CDR3 is CASSPRGGSSGANVLTF. As DNA, the CDR3 is TGTGCCAGCAGCCCGCGGGGAGGCAGCTCTGGGGCCAACGTCCTGACTTTC.

The rearrangement joins TRBV6-1 to TRBJ1-5, with no clear D. There are 12 residues in the CDR3. The V gene lost 7 bases and the J gene lost 1 base, with 5 bases spanning the gap. The germline gives CDR1 MNHNS, CDR2 SASEGT. CDR3 nucleotides: TGTGCCAGCAAGAGGAGCAATCAGCCCCAGCATTTT. This sequence encodes CASKRSNQPQHF.

The V gene is TRBV10-3, the J gene TRBJ2-5, with TRBD2 matching 9 bases. Per the germline V gene, CDR1 is ENHRY and CDR2 is SYGVKD. The CDR3 loop spans 14 amino acids. V was clipped by 2 bases and J by 3 bases; unmatched bases: 1. CDR3 in amino acids: CAISEIAGEETQYF. The CDR3 DNA sequence: TGTGCCATCAGTGAGATAGCGGGAGAAGAGACCCAGTACTTC.